These 32 T cell receptor beta chains originate from one sample sequenced in a study of blood T cells in healthy people across ages (dated by TCRdb to between 2014 and 2017). Receptor amplification or capture employed 5' RACE. Sequencing took place on an Illumina HiSeq 2500. A second about 7 to 12 cycle PCR used a sample-barcoded 5' primer and a J-beta primer mix. The public sequencing data were trimmed at Q25 with fastp and processed into clonotypes with MiXCR by TCRdb, which kept only in-frame beta chains. All rows with the same CDR3 protein become a single entry with the most common DNA and genes. A total of around 850,000 distinct CDR3 sequences appear in this sample, roughly 40% of them only once. The ten largest make up roughly 13% of the sample. Sequencing input: blood. The origin of the receptors is a man aged 18 to 30 in good health.

V gene TRBV7-2 combines with J gene TRBJ2-3, with D uncertain. Germline lookup yields CDR1 SGHTA and CDR2 FQGNSA. The length of the CDR3 is 14 residues. With 1 base removed from V and 4 bases from J, the gap between germline ends came to 9 bases. The CDR3 DNA is TGTGCCAGCAGCTTAGATCGGTTCTCAGATACGCAGTATTTT. Translation: CASSLDRFSDTQYF.

In the case of this clonotype: This sequence may be a read error, since a much larger clone differs from it by one base. This CDR3 is CASSYYPGQENNEQFF. For the CDR3, the DNA is TGTGCCAGCAGCTACTACCCGGGACAGGAGAACAATGAGCAGTTCTTC. The chain joins TRBV7-9 to TRBJ2-1, with 8 nucleotides matching TRBD1. This CDR3 has 16 amino acids. Germline CDR1 SEHNR, CDR2 FQNEAQ (reference sequence). The trim removed 4 bases at V and 5 bases at J, leaving 10 bases unmatched.

This clonotype was seen a few times. V and J are TRBV12-3 or TRBV12-4 and TRBJ2-7; D remains unclear. Deletions cut 0 bases from V and 0 bases from J, with 15 bases between. CDR3 length: 17 amino acids. The CDR3, as DNA: TGTGCCAGCAGTTTAGCGGCCAGCCAGTCAAGCTCCTACGAGCAGTACTTC. Protein product: CASSLAASQSSSYEQYF.

V usage is TRBV7-2 and J usage is TRBJ1-4; D unresolved. The CDR3 consists of 15 residues. The germline V gene has CDR1 SGHTA and CDR2 FQGNSA. Trimming shortened V by 0 bases and J by 3 bases, and 8 bases separated the two germline ends. The CDR3 region is CASSLAGNSNEKLFF. The CDR3 DNA sequence: TGTGCCAGCAGCTTAGCCGGCAACTCTAATGAAAAACTGTTTTTT.

CDR3 amino acids: CSARGGLTYYEQYF. The CDR3 coding sequence is TGCAGTGCTAGAGGTGGCCTTACCTACTACGAGCAGTACTTC. V usage is TRBV20-1 and J usage is TRBJ2-7; no firm D call. Germline values: CDR1 DFQATT, CDR2 SNEGSKA (reference sequence). The CDR3 is made up of 14 amino acids. Trimming cost V 1 base and J 3 bases, with 13 bases left between them.

Points on this clonotype: Germline and junction disagree at one end, which may indicate a read error. The V call is TRBV7-9, the J call TRBJ2-1; D tentatively reads TRBD1 or TRBD2 (5 bases each). The CDR3 spans 12 residues. From germline, CDR1 is SEHNR and CDR2 FQNEAQ (reference sequence). For the CDR3, the DNA is TGTTCCAGCAGCTTATCAGCGAGGGGGCAGTTCTTC. Translation: CSSSLSARGQFF.

With respect to this clonotype: This may be a read error: a much more frequent sequence differs by one nucleotide. The chain recombines TRBV4-3 with TRBJ2-1; the D gene is possibly TRBD2 (6 bases). The CDR3 covers 14 residues. The V gene's germline CDR1 is LGHNA and CDR2 YSLEER. V was shortened by 1 base and J by 10 bases, with 14 bases between the two germline ends. The CDR3 is CASSQGDSAYEQFF. CDR3 coding DNA: TGCGCCAGCAGCCAAGGGGACTCCGCCTACGAGCAGTTCTTC.

This chain connects TRBV20-1 to TRBJ2-7, with 10 bases fitting TRBD2. V was clipped by 0 bases and J by 5 bases; unmatched bases: 10. CDR1 is DFQATT and CDR2 is SNEGSKA in the germline V gene (reference sequence). The CDR3 runs 16 residues. The CDR3 here is CSARDMAASGSNEQYF. The CDR3 DNA sequence: TGCAGTGCTAGAGATATGGCGGCTAGCGGGAGCAACGAGCAGTACTTC.

The sample holds a few counts of this clonotype. The V gene is TRBV12-3 or TRBV12-4, the J gene TRBJ1-2; no clear D gene. Trimming removed 5 bases from V and 8 bases from J, with 12 bases in between. The CDR3 sequence is 12 residues long. CDR3 protein: CASSTGPRGYTF. CDR3 nucleotide sequence: TGTGCCAGCAGTACCGGACCCAGGGGCTACACCTTC.

The chain has TRBV7-8 and TRBJ2-6; D is unresolved. Per germline, CDR1 SGHVS and CDR2 FQNEAQ. Trimming took 11 bases from V and 4 from J, leaving 9 bases between them. CDR3 length equals 12 residues. Here the CDR3 reads CASKGGANVLTF. In DNA form, the CDR3 reads TGTGCCTCAAAGGGAGGGGCCAACGTCCTGACTTTC.

This clonotype was recorded at least ten times. V and J are TRBV3-1 and TRBJ2-1; 11 nucleotides align to TRBD2. Germline V CDR1 and CDR2: LGHDT, YNNKEL (reference sequence). V was pared by 4 bases and J by 8 bases, with 7 bases of the junction left unmatched. The CDR3 totals 15 residues. The CDR3 is CASSPSGGRIHEQFF. Here the CDR3 DNA reads TGTGCCAGCAGCCCTAGCGGGGGGCGTATCCATGAGCAGTTCTTC.

Many counts were recorded for this clonotype. The chain has TRBV5-1 and TRBJ2-7; D may be TRBD2 (5 bases). V was shortened by 5 bases and J by 0 bases, with 15 bases between the two germline ends. CDR3 length: 15 amino acids. The germline CDR1 and CDR2 sequences are SGHRS and YFSETQ. The CDR3 region has the DNA TGCGCCAGCAGTCTTCAGGAGGCCAGCTCCTACGAGCAGTACTTC. As protein: CASSLQEASSYEQYF. The entire variable domain, with the rest obtained from reference TRBV5-1 and TRBJ2-7, is as follows: KAGVTQTPRYLIKTRGQQVTLSCSPISGHRSVSWYQQTPGQGLQFLFEYFSETQRNKGNFPGRFSGRQFSNSRSEMNVSTLELGDSALYLCASSLQEASSYEQYFGPGTRLTVT.

The V gene is TRBV20-1, the J gene TRBJ2-3, with D tentatively TRBD2 (6 bases). The CDR3 runs 15 residues. Germline V gene data show CDR1 as DFQATT and CDR2 as SNEGSKA (reference sequence). Trimming took 2 bases from V and 0 from J, leaving 12 bases between them. CDR3 coding DNA: TGCAGTGCTAGATTCGGCGGGGTAAGCACAGATACGCAGTATTTT. Residues: CSARFGGVSTDTQYF.

Points on this clonotype: A read error is possible here, since a much larger clone lies one base away. This rearrangement joins TRBV20-1 to TRBJ2-7; D not resolved. The CDR3 spans 13 residues. V lost 5 bases and J 3 bases, leaving 14 bases between the germline ends. Germline CDR1 reads DFQATT; CDR2 reads SNEGSKA (reference sequence). CDR3 loop: CSAPDARLYEQYF. The CDR3 DNA sequence: TGCAGTGCTCCCGACGCGAGACTCTACGAGCAGTACTTC.

The sample holds a few counts of this clonotype. V and J are TRBV29-1 and TRBJ2-3, with a tentative D call TRBD2 (6 bases). Germline V gene lookup returns CDR1 SQVTM and CDR2 ANQGSEA. The CDR3 covers 11 residues. Trimming shortened V by 7 bases and J by 5 bases, and 10 bases separated the two germline ends. CDR3 DNA sequence: TGCAGCGGCGTCGGGAGAGATACGCAGTATTTT. Encoded protein: CSGVGRDTQYF.

This clonotype was counted between two and nine times. The V and J genes are TRBV7-9 and TRBJ1-4, with TRBD1 identical over 7 bases. Trimming cost V 5 bases and J 5 bases; bases outside gene matches: 11. Germline CDR1 reads SEHNR; CDR2 reads FQNEAQ (reference sequence). The CDR3 runs to 16 residues. The CDR3 DNA follows: TGTGCCAGCAGCGCAGGGGGGGGCCGCACGAATGAAAAACTGTTTTTT. This sequence encodes CASSAGGGRTNEKLFF.

V is TRBV12-5 and J is TRBJ1-2; 12 nucleotides match TRBD1. CDR3 length: 16 residues. Looked up from germline, CDR1 is LGHNT and CDR2 is FRNRAP. The J segment lost 0 bases and the V segment lost 6 bases, leaving 5 bases of the junction unmatched. The CDR3 sequence: CASGLGQGAPNYGYTF. CDR3 sequence (DNA): TGTGCTAGTGGCCTGGGACAGGGGGCTCCTAACTATGGCTACACCTTC.

This clonotype occurred many times. The chain has TRBV7-2 and TRBJ2-3; the D gene is possibly TRBD2 (5 bases). CDR1 and CDR2 (germline): SGHTA, FQGNSA. This CDR3 has 14 amino acids. V was cut by 5 bases and J by 0 bases, with 9 bases left in between. CDR3 in amino acids: CASSRGISTDTQYF. The CDR3, as DNA: TGTGCCAGCAGCCGAGGGATAAGCACAGATACGCAGTATTTT.

This clonotype was seen more than once but under ten times. This sequence joins TRBV20-1 and TRBJ1-2, with D hard to call. The germline V gene encodes CDR1 DFQATT and CDR2 SNEGSKA (reference sequence). This CDR3 comprises 15 residues. Trimming removed 2 bases from V and 3 bases from J, with 16 bases in between. The DNA of the CDR3 is TGCAGTGCTAGACACCTCGGACCCAATTACTATGGCTACACCTTC. Translating gives CSARHLGPNYYGYTF.

This clonotype was seen more than once but under ten times. The chain combines TRBV28 with TRBJ1-2; TRBD1 agrees at 7 bases. CDR1 and CDR2 from the germline V gene are MDHEN and SYDVKM. The CDR3 loop spans 14 amino acids. V was pared by 3 bases and J by 8 bases, with 9 bases of the junction left unmatched. The CDR3, as DNA: TGTGCCAGCAGTTTTGAAGAGGGGGCGAACGGCTACACCTTC. Its translation is CASSFEEGANGYTF.

As concerns this clonotype: A much larger clone is a single base away; this may be a read error. The chain uses TRBV29-1 and TRBJ1-1; D unclear. Trimming cost V 4 bases and J 4 bases, with 10 bases left between them. CDR3 length: 12 amino acids. Germline V lookup: CDR1 SQVTM, CDR2 ANQGSEA. For the CDR3, the DNA is TGCAGCGTTGGTTGTGGAGGCACTGAAGCTTTCTTT. It codes for CSVGCGGTEAFF.

This clonotype was counted ten times or more. The rearrangement joins TRBV27 to TRBJ1-1; D gene unclear. The CDR3 sequence is 14 residues long. V lost 5 bases to trimming and J lost 1 base, with 11 bases between them. Germline CDR1 and CDR2: MNHEY and SMNVEV (reference sequence). CDR3 nucleotide sequence: TGTGCCAGCAGTCCTCGGGTGGGGAACACTGAAGCTTTCTTT. This encodes CASSPRVGNTEAFF.

The rearrangement joins TRBV15 to TRBJ2-4, with 8 bases lining up with TRBD2. Germline-derived CDR1 and CDR2 are LNHNV and YYDKDF (reference sequence). The trim removed 6 bases at V and 11 bases at J, leaving 12 bases unmatched. The CDR3 runs 14 residues. CDR3 loop: CATSENSGDGVQYF. CDR3 nucleotides: TGTGCCACCAGTGAAAATAGCGGGGATGGGGTTCAGTACTTC.

As regards this clonotype: This may be a read error, as it is one base from a much larger clone. CDR3 in amino acids: CASSGGLHYEQYF. The CDR3 region has the DNA TGTGCCAGCAGTGGAGGACTCCACTACGAGCAGTACTTC. The rearrangement joins TRBV28 to TRBJ2-7; perhaps TRBD2 as D (5 bases). This CDR3 is built from 13 residues. CDR1 is MDHEN and CDR2 is SYDVKM in the germline V gene. Trimming removed 5 bases at V and 3 bases at J, with 11 bases between.

J is TRBJ2-3 and V is TRBV7-2; TRBD1 matches 11 bases. V was pared by 7 bases and J by 4 bases, with 10 bases of the junction left unmatched. Germline lookup yields CDR1 SGHTA and CDR2 FQGNSA. The CDR3 is 16 amino acids. The DNA for the CDR3 is TGTGCCAGCACCCAGACCGGGACAGGGGGGCCAGATACGCAGTATTTT. Protein sequence: CASTQTGTGGPDTQYF.

Details on this clonotype: One end of the junction does not line up with germline, which may come from a read error. The rearrangement uses TRBV5-1 and TRBJ1-2; 8 bases map to TRBD1. The CDR3 extends over 17 amino acids. Germline values: CDR1 SGHRS, CDR2 YFSETQ. CDR3 DNA: TGCGCCGGCAGCATAGCGATCACCGGGACAGGAATTTACGGCTACACCTTC. Protein product: CAGSIAITGTGIYGYTF.

This sequence joins TRBV13 and TRBJ1-6; D is uncertain. V lost 5 bases, J lost 7 bases, and 15 bases lay in between. Germline values: CDR1 PRHDT, CDR2 FYEKMQ (reference sequence). This CDR3 has 15 amino acids. The CDR3 DNA follows: TGTGCCAGCAGCGACTGGACTGTTCAAAATTCACCCCTCCACTTT. It is translated as CASSDWTVQNSPLHF.

This clonotype was seen a few times. V gene TRBV28 combines with J gene TRBJ1-4; TRBD1 matches at 7 bases. V was pared by 3 bases and J by 0 bases, with 16 bases of the junction left unmatched. The CDR3 spans 20 residues. Looked up from germline, CDR1 is MDHEN and CDR2 is SYDVKM. The CDR3 here is CASSFPTRQGVLATNEKLFF. The CDR3 DNA follows: TGTGCCAGCAGTTTCCCCACAAGGCAGGGGGTGCTTGCAACTAATGAAAAACTGTTTTTT.

This clonotype was seen a few times. Here the CDR3 reads CSAGEGQTSQETQYF. In nucleotides, the CDR3 is TGCAGTGCCGGTGAGGGACAGACCTCCCAAGAGACCCAGTACTTC. The rearrangement links TRBV20-1 to TRBJ2-5; TRBD1 matches at 7 bases. Germline V gene data show CDR1 as DFQATT and CDR2 as SNEGSKA (reference sequence). This CDR3 is built from 15 residues. The V and J ends lost 6 bases and 1 base, in that order; junction bases with no gene match: 11.

This clonotype was counted many times. The J gene is TRBJ2-7, the V gene TRBV20-1; D remains unclear. Germline V CDR1 and CDR2: DFQATT, SNEGSKA (reference sequence). The CDR3 sequence is 13 residues long. Trimming removed 1 base at V and 2 bases at J, with 9 bases between. The CDR3 loop is CSARGKSTYEQYF. CDR3 nucleotides: TGCAGTGCTAGAGGTAAATCCACCTACGAGCAGTACTTC.

This clonotype was seen only a few times. One end of the junction varies from germline; a read error may be responsible. The V and J genes are TRBV5-1 and TRBJ1-1, with no clear D. The germline V gene encodes CDR1 SGHRS and CDR2 YFSETQ. The CDR3 totals 14 residues. The DNA for the CDR3 is TGTGCCAGCAGCTTGGGTCCGGAGAACACTGAAGCTTTCTTT. Translating it yields CASSLGPENTEAFF.

Ten or more counts support this clonotype. V usage is TRBV5-1 and J usage is TRBJ2-7; perhaps D is TRBD1 or TRBD2 (5 bases each). This CDR3 spans 13 amino acids. V shed 2 bases and J shed 2 bases, with 8 bases lying between them. Germline CDR1 is SGHRS and CDR2 is YFSETQ. The CDR3 DNA sequence: TGCGCCAGCAGCTTCGGGGCGGCCTACGAGCAGTACTTC. This sequence encodes CASSFGAAYEQYF. Using reference TRBV5-1 and TRBJ2-7 for the parts outside the CDR3, the full variable domain is KAGVTQTPRYLIKTRGQQVTLSCSPISGHRSVSWYQQTPGQGLQFLFEYFSETQRNKGNFPGRFSGRQFSNSRSEMNVSTLELGDSALYLCASSFGAAYEQYFGPGTRLTVT.